This T cell receptor (beta chain) appears in the sequencing data of a study of blood T cell repertoires in COVID-19. Assay used: immunoSEQ multiplex PCR; TCRdb lists only in-frame clones, some missing. This sample yields around 250,000 clones, of which around 83% are seen a single time; around 6% belongs to the top ten. CDR1 is KGHSH and CDR2 is LQKENI in the germline V gene. The CDR3 consists of 15 residues. Trimming took 1 base from V and 0 from J, leaving 9 bases between them. The source is a man older than 75 with acute or convalescent COVID-19. Sequences were obtained from peripheral blood. V and J are TRBV18 and TRBJ1-2, with D possibly TRBD1 on 6 matching bases. CDR3 protein: CASSPLDRANYGYTF. The CDR3 DNA reads TGTGCCAGCTCACCACTGGACAGAGCTAACTATGGCTACACCTTC.